The source of this T cell receptor (beta chain) is a study of memory CD4+ T cells and cytomegalovirus serostatus. With V trimmed by 5 bases and J by 5 bases, 5 bases remained unmatched. The germline V gene has CDR1 SGHAT and CDR2 FQDESV (reference sequence). The CDR3 runs 14 residues. TCRdb's copy holds only in-frame clones and misses some; the assay was immunoSEQ multiplex PCR. The sample contains about 42,000 clones, more than 60% of which appear only once. The sort gate was single viable CD3+CD4+CD8-CD45RO+ cells for memory CD4+ T cells. For this clone: The antigen is not known.

Overall study findings and caveats: Repertoires predicted CMV serostatus with median bootstrapped AUC of about 0.95.

The source is an adult in good health and CMV-seronegative. J is TRBJ1-4 and V is TRBV11-1, with 7 bases that match TRBD1. The sequencing sample was made of memory CD4+ T cells from blood. CDR3 sequence reads: CASSRDSRNEKLFF. Here the CDR3 DNA reads TGTGCCAGCAGCCGGGACAGCCGAAATGAAAAACTGTTTTTT.